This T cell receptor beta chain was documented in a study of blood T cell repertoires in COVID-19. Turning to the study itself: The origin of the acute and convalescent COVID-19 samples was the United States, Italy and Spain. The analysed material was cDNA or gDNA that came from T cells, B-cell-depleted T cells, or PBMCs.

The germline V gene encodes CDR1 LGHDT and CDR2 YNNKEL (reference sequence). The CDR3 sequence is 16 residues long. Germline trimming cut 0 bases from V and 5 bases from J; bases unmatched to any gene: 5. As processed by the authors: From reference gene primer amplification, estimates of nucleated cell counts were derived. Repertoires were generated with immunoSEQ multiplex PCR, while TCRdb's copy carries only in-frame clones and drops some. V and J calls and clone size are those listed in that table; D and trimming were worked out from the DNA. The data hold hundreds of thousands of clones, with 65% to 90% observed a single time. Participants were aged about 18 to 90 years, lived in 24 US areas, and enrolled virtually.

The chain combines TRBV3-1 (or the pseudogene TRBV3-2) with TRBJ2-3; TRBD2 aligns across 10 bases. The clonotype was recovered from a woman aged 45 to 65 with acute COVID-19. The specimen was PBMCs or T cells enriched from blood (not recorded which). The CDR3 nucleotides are TGTGCCAGCAGCCAAGATATTCTAGCGGGGGTAGATACGCAGTATTTT. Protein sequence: CASSQDILAGVDTQYF.